This T cell receptor beta chain comes out of a study of T-cell reconstitution after alpha-beta-depleted transplantation in children. The study, taken as a whole, reports: Two months or so post-transplant, alpha-beta T cells reportedly derived from several hundred expanded graft clones.

Deletions cut 4 bases from V and 2 bases from J, with 16 bases between. From germline, CDR1 is MGHRA and CDR2 YSYEKL. This CDR3 has 16 residues. Unique molecular identifiers were incorporated into the prepared TCRbeta library. TCRdb used MiXCR to reprocess the PCR reads, holding one entry per CDR3 protein. The data show some 600,000 distinct CDR3 sequences, over 10% seen once. This clonotype was counted only a few times. Its specificity is not known. V gene TRBV4-1 combines with J gene TRBJ2-3, with a weak D call TRBD2 (5 bases). This sequence was found in a male patient younger than 18 who had a stem cell transplant for acute myeloid leukemia, so the T cells may come from the graft donor. Sequences were derived from PBMCs, mostly from graft donor cells, sampled 360 days after TCRalphabeta/CD19-depleted stem cell transplant. The CDR3 DNA sequence: TGCGCCAGCAGCCCCCGGGATGGGATCACCACAGATACGCAGTATTTT. Amino acids: CASSPRDGITTDTQYF.